The clone carrying this T cell receptor (beta chain) has at least ten counts. CDR3 size: 18 residues. With V trimmed by 1 base and J by 5 bases, 14 bases remained unmatched. The germline V gene has CDR1 SGHVS and CDR2 FQNEAQ. This entry is derived from a study of neurological immune-mediated disorders. Synthesis of cDNA was accomplished via 5'RACE employing 10-nucleotide random UMIs. TCRdb itself ran the 5' RACE reads through MiXCR, one entry per CDR3 protein. Here the sample spans about 50,000 distinct CDR3 sequences, approximately 5.8% being singletons. The specimen was CD4+ T cells from blood. The clonotype originates from a young woman with multiple sclerosis. The chain links TRBV7-8 to TRBJ1-1, with 9 bases matching TRBD1. The CDR3 is CASSLGDRVWGVGTEAFF. CDR3 nucleotide sequence: TGTGCCAGCAGCTTAGGGGACAGGGTTTGGGGGGTCGGGACTGAAGCTTTCTTT.